A single sample is the source of the 28 T cell receptor beta chains below, sequenced in a study of blood T cell repertoires in COVID-19. The repertoire was sequenced with immunoSEQ multiplex PCR; TCRdb's copy has only in-frame clones and lacks some. This sample has about 82,000 clones, with around 78% found just once. Sequencing was performed on peripheral blood. These receptors were obtained from a man between 60 and 75 years old with COVID-19, enrolled during active disease.

This clone was counted once. As DNA, the CDR3 is TGTGCCAGCAGCGTCGACCGGGACAGGGGAAAGACCCAGTACTTC. Amino acid sequence: CASSVDRDRGKTQYF. The V call is TRBV7-2, the J call TRBJ2-5; 10 nucleotides match TRBD1. There are 15 residues in the CDR3. Germline CDR1 is SGHTA and CDR2 is FQGNSA. V gave up 5 bases and J gave up 6 bases; unmatched junction bases: 9.

This sequence joins TRBV27 and TRBJ2-1; 8 positions match TRBD1. The CDR3 sequence is 15 residues long. V dropped 5 bases and J dropped 5; count of bases not matched to a gene: 8. Germline CDR1 and CDR2: MNHEY and SMNVEV (reference sequence). DNA of the CDR3: TGTGCCAGCAGTCCCTACAGGGGGGACAACAATGAGCAGTTCTTC. It is translated as CASSPYRGDNNEQFF.

CDR3 nucleotide sequence: TGTGCCAGCAGCTTATTGAGGACCTACGAGCAGTACTTC. This gives the protein CASSLLRTYEQYF. This chain links TRBV7-9 with TRBJ2-7, with D uncertain. Germline V gives CDR1 SEHNR, CDR2 FQNEAQ (reference sequence). With 2 bases removed from V and 2 bases from J, the gap between germline ends came to 7 bases. The CDR3 runs to 13 residues. Using reference TRBV7-9 and TRBJ2-7 for the parts outside the CDR3, the full variable domain is DTGVSQNPRHKITKRGQNVTFRCDPISEHNRLYWYRQTLGQGPEFLTYFQNEAQLEKSRLLSDRFSAERPKGSFSTLEIQRTEQGDSAMYLCASSLLRTYEQYFGPGTRLTVT.

The J gene is TRBJ2-7, the V gene TRBV7-3, with TRBD1 matching over 12 bases. The CDR3 covers 14 residues. CDR1 is SGHTA and CDR2 is FQGTGA in the germline V gene. After removal of 3 bases from V and 6 bases from J, the junction contained 3 bases not matched to a gene. CDR3 nucleotide sequence: TGTGCCAGCAGCTTCGGGACAGGGGGCGGCGAGCAGTACTTC. Amino acid sequence: CASSFGTGGGEQYF. Complete variable domain (other parts from reference TRBV7-3 and TRBJ2-7): GAGVSQTPSNKVTEKGKYVELRCDPISGHTALYWYRQSLGQGPEFLIYFQGTGAADDSGLPNDRFFAVRPEGSVSTLKIQRTERGDSAVYLCASSFGTGGGEQYFGPGTRLTVT.

The rearrangement joins TRBV6-6 to TRBJ2-5, with a possible D match to TRBD2 (5 bases). Germline CDR1 reads MNHNY; CDR2 reads SVGAGI (reference sequence). There are 15 residues in the CDR3. Trimming removed 7 bases from V and 1 base from J, with 16 bases in between. Here the CDR3 reads CASNLGRTFQETQYF. The CDR3 region has the DNA TGTGCCAGCAACTTAGGACGGACTTTCCAAGAGACCCAGTACTTC.

The genes are TRBV6-6 and TRBJ2-7; TRBD2 matches 13 bases. Germline trimming cut 6 bases from V and 7 bases from J; bases unmatched to any gene: 12. The CDR3 is 16 amino acids. In germline, CDR1 is MNHNY, CDR2 SVGAGI (reference sequence). The CDR3 region is CASSQRGTSGTREQYF. The CDR3 region has the DNA TGTGCCAGCAGCCAACGTGGGACTAGCGGGACGCGGGAGCAGTACTTC.

V and J are TRBV6-5 and TRBJ2-3; 9 bases are shared with TRBD2. CDR3 length: 15 amino acids. Germline-derived CDR1 and CDR2 are MNHEY and SVGAGI. Trimming removed 8 bases from V and 6 bases from J; junction bases left unmatched: 12. The CDR3 loop reads CASRSPQRGVDTQYF. The CDR3 DNA sequence: TGTGCCAGCCGAAGTCCCCAGCGGGGGGTGGATACGCAGTATTTT.

The chain carries TRBV7-2 and TRBJ2-4; D gene unclear. V was trimmed by 5 bases and J by 0 bases, leaving 14 bases between them. The CDR3 is 16 amino acids. CDR1 SGHTA and CDR2 FQGNSA come from the germline V gene. This chain's CDR3 is CASSDREPGAKNIQYF. The CDR3 region has the DNA TGTGCCAGCAGCGACCGAGAACCGGGAGCCAAAAACATTCAGTACTTC.

This rearrangement joins TRBV9 to TRBJ1-1; the D is unclear. CDR1 and CDR2 from the germline V gene are SGDLS and YYNGEE. The CDR3 extends over 14 amino acids. Deletions cut 5 bases from V and 0 bases from J, with 11 bases between. The CDR3 DNA sequence: TGTGCCAGCAGTATCAGTAGCATGAACACTGAAGCTTTCTTT. Translated: CASSISSMNTEAFF.

CDR3 sequence: CASRLSPGTSVETQYF. The CDR3 coding sequence is TGTGCCAGCAGACTGTCACCCGGGACTAGCGTAGAGACCCAGTACTTC. J is TRBJ2-5 and V is TRBV5-6, with 10 bases fitting TRBD2. Germline CDR1 and CDR2: SGHDT and YYEEEE. V shed 5 bases, J shed 4 bases, and the junction held 11 bases outside the gene matches. CDR3 length equals 16 residues.

CDR3 sequence reads: CAWSGDFYEQYF. CDR3 DNA: TGTGCCTGGAGTGGGGACTTTTACGAGCAGTACTTC. This chain links TRBV30 with TRBJ2-7, with D perhaps TRBD2 (6 bases). CDR3 length equals 12 residues. Germline values: CDR1 GTSNPN, CDR2 SVGIG (reference sequence). V was pared by 1 base and J by 4 bases, with 8 bases between. The whole variable domain, remainder taken from reference TRBV30 and TRBJ2-7, is SQTIHQWPATLVQPVGSPLSLECTVEGTSNPNLYWYRQAAGRGLQLLFYSVGIGQISSEVPQNLSASRPQDRQFILSSKKLLLSDSGFYLCAWSGDFYEQYFGPGTRLTVT.

The chain carries TRBV4-1 and TRBJ1-5; D gene uncertain. V lost 1 base to trimming and J lost 6 bases, with 7 bases between them. In germline, CDR1 is MGHRA, CDR2 YSYEKL. The CDR3 length is 13 residues. CDR3 protein: CASSQALSQPQHF. The CDR3 DNA follows: TGCGCCAGCAGCCAAGCGCTGAGTCAGCCCCAGCATTTT.

The chain recombines TRBV11-2 with TRBJ2-6; no definite D call. CDR1 is SGHAT and CDR2 is FQNNGV in the germline V gene. The CDR3 loop spans 15 amino acids. Trimming removed 3 bases at V and 2 bases at J, with 8 bases between. CDR3 amino acids: CASSFLLPGANVLTF. The CDR3 nucleotides read TGTGCCAGCAGCTTTCTTCTTCCTGGGGCCAACGTCCTGACTTTC.

The CDR3 DNA reads as TGTGCCAGTAAATGGGCTGCGTTCCAGGGGGGCTACACCTTC. Protein sequence: CASKWAAFQGGYTF. The rearrangement uses TRBV19 and TRBJ1-2, with TRBD1 as a possible D gene (6 bases). The CDR3 runs to 14 residues. Germline V gene data show CDR1 as LNHDA and CDR2 as SQIVND (reference sequence). Trimming pared 7 bases from V and 8 bases from J, leaving 20 bases between.

This clone was counted a single time. The rearrangement joins TRBV6-2 or TRBV6-3 to TRBJ1-1, with 9 bases lining up with TRBD1. The CDR3 runs 15 residues. V lost 0 bases, J lost 8 bases, and 7 bases stayed unmatched. Germline lookup yields CDR1 MNHEY and CDR2 SVGEGT. CDR3 sequence: CASSYSDRGVTEAFF. The CDR3 DNA reads as TGTGCCAGCAGTTACTCTGACAGGGGGGTGACCGAAGCTTTCTTT.

The chain joins TRBV6-5 to TRBJ1-2; TRBD1 might be the D (5 bases). Trimming shortened V by 5 bases and J by 8 bases, and 21 bases separated the two germline ends. The CDR3 has 15 residues. The germline CDR1 and CDR2 sequences are MNHEY and SVGAGI. The CDR3 region has the DNA TGTGCCAGCAGTACGGGGAAGGCTTCAGGGAGGGGCTACACCTTC. Encoded protein: CASSTGKASGRGYTF.

This clone was detected once. This chain links TRBV5-1 with TRBJ1-1; 9 bases map to TRBD1. The germline gives CDR1 SGHRS, CDR2 YFSETQ. V gave up 4 bases and J gave up 8 bases; unmatched junction bases: 3. CDR3 length: 12 amino acids. The CDR3 DNA follows: TGCGCCAGCAGCCCGGGGACAGGGGAAGCTTTCTTT. As protein: CASSPGTGEAFF. The entire variable domain, with the rest obtained from reference TRBV5-1 and TRBJ1-1, is as follows: KAGVTQTPRYLIKTRGQQVTLSCSPISGHRSVSWYQQTPGQGLQFLFEYFSETQRNKGNFPGRFSGRQFSNSRSEMNVSTLELGDSALYLCASSPGTGEAFFGQGTRLTVV.

Of note for this clone: Other DNA variants within this sample encode the same CDR3. The V and J genes are TRBV5-6 and TRBJ2-7; tentative D call: TRBD2 (5 bases). CDR3 length: 14 residues. From germline, CDR1 is SGHDT and CDR2 YYEEEE. V lost 0 bases and J 2 bases, leaving 9 bases between the germline ends. CDR3 DNA: TGTGCCAGCAGCTTGGCCAGCGGAGCCTACGAGCAGTACTTC. Translation gives CASSLASGAYEQYF.

This chain links TRBV7-2 with TRBJ2-6, with TRBD1 identical over 9 bases. This CDR3 is built from 19 residues. Germline values: CDR1 SGHTA, CDR2 FQGNSA. The J segment lost 3 bases and the V segment lost 3 bases, leaving 12 bases of the junction unmatched. CDR3 DNA: TGTGCCAGCAGCTTTAACAGGGGGCTCTTGTCTCTTGGGGCCAACGTCCTGACTTTC. Protein product: CASSFNRGLLSLGANVLTF.

The CDR3 here is CASSLLGQHTDTQYF. In DNA form, the CDR3 reads TGTGCCAGCAGTTTATTGGGACAGCACACAGATACGCAGTATTTT. V and J are TRBV27 and TRBJ2-3; 7 nucleotides match TRBD1. V lost 1 base, J lost 2 bases, and 3 bases stayed unmatched. There are 15 residues in the CDR3. Germline-derived CDR1 and CDR2 are MNHEY and SMNVEV (reference sequence).

V and J are TRBV11-2 and TRBJ2-2, with 9 bases identical to TRBD1. Germline trimming cut 4 bases from V and 4 bases from J; bases unmatched to any gene: 10. Germline V lookup: CDR1 SGHAT, CDR2 FQNNGV. This CDR3 is 17 amino acids long. The CDR3: CASSSRTGERGTGELFF. CDR3 in DNA: TGTGCCAGCAGCTCCCGGACAGGGGAGAGGGGCACCGGGGAGCTGTTTTTT.

This sequence joins TRBV19 and TRBJ2-7; 11 bases align to TRBD1. From germline, CDR1 is LNHDA and CDR2 SQIVND (reference sequence). Trimming cost V 5 bases and J 7 bases; bases outside gene matches: 7. This CDR3 has 14 amino acids. The CDR3 coding sequence is TGTGCCAGTAGTCCAGGACAGGGGGCGCGAGAGCAGTACTTC. This encodes CASSPGQGAREQYF.

The sample holds a few counts of this clone. This chain uses TRBV6-5 with TRBJ2-7, with 7 bases identical to TRBD2. The CDR3 spans 14 residues. Germline CDR1 MNHEY, CDR2 SVGAGI. The junction had 7 bases not matched to a gene; V was cut back by 6 bases and J by 2 bases. CDR3 in amino acids: CASSTKAGPYEQYF. For the CDR3, the DNA is TGTGCCAGCAGCACAAAAGCGGGGCCCTACGAGCAGTACTTC.

V and J are TRBV7-9 and TRBJ1-6; 7 bases agree with TRBD1. The germline gives CDR1 SEHNR, CDR2 FQNEAQ (reference sequence). V was pared by 6 bases and J by 0 bases, with 8 bases of the junction left unmatched. This CDR3 spans 17 amino acids. CDR3: CASSFAGQSSYNSPLHF. DNA for the CDR3: TGTGCCAGCAGTTTCGCGGGACAGAGCTCCTATAATTCACCCCTCCACTTT.

This clone was observed a handful of times. The chain combines TRBV19 with TRBJ2-1; 7 bases map to TRBD1. From germline, CDR1 is LNHDA and CDR2 SQIVND (reference sequence). V was pared by 6 bases and J by 0 bases, with 5 bases of the junction left unmatched. CDR3 length: 15 amino acids. In DNA, the CDR3 is TGTGCCAGTAGGACGGACAGGAGCTCCTACAATGAGCAGTTCTTC. Translation gives CASRTDRSSYNEQFF.

This clone was recorded once. A read error may account for a junction end that differs from germline. This rearrangement joins TRBV7-7 to TRBJ2-5; TRBD2 matches at 7 bases. The CDR3 sequence is 15 residues long. Germline CDR1 SSHAT, CDR2 FNYEAQ (reference sequence). The CDR3 is CASSSQSGAQETQYF. The DNA of the CDR3 is TGTGCTAGCAGCTCACAGAGCGGGGCCCAAGAGACCCAGTACTTC.

The chain recombines TRBV12-3 or TRBV12-4 with TRBJ1-4; maybe TRBD1 (6 bases). The CDR3 runs 12 residues. The V end was cut by 7 bases, the J end by 7 bases, with 10 bases between. CDR3 protein: CASNRVGEKLFF. In nucleotides, the CDR3 is TGTGCCAGCAACAGGGTTGGTGAAAAACTGTTTTTT.

The chain recombines TRBV10-3 with TRBJ1-3; TRBD1 matches 10 bases. Germline CDR1 is ENHRY and CDR2 is SYGVKD. The length of the CDR3 is 16 residues. Losses at the gene ends were 6 bases for V and 3 bases for J; bases not matched to a gene: 8. For the CDR3, the DNA is TGTGCCATCAGCCGTGGGACAGGGGAAAATGGAAACACCATATATTTT. It encodes CAISRGTGENGNTIYF.